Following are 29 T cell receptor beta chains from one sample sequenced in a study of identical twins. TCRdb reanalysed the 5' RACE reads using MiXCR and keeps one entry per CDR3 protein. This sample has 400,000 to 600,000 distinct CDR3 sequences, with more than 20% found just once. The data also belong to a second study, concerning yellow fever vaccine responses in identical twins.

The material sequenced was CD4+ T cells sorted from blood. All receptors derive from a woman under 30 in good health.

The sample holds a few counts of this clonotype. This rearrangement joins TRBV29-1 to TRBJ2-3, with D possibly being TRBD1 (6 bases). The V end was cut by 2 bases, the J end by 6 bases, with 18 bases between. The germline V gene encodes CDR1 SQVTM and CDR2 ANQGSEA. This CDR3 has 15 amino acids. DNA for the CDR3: TGCAGCGTTGAAATGGGAGACAGGTGGTATGATACGCAGTATTTT. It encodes CSVEMGDRWYDTQYF.

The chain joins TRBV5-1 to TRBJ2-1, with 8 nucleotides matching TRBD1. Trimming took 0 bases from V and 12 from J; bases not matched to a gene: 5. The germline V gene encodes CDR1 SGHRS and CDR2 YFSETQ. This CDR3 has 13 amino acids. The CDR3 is CASSLETGVGQFF. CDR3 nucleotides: TGCGCCAGCAGCTTGGAGACAGGGGTTGGGCAGTTCTTC.

Here the CDR3 reads CASSSQSTSFNEQFF. The CDR3 region has the DNA TGTGCCAGCAGCTCCCAATCGACTAGTTTCAATGAGCAGTTCTTC. This chain uses TRBV7-9 with TRBJ2-1; D is possibly TRBD2 (6 bases). The CDR3 spans 15 residues. Germline CDR1 is SEHNR and CDR2 is FQNEAQ (reference sequence). Trimming removed 4 bases from V and 6 bases from J, with 16 bases in between.

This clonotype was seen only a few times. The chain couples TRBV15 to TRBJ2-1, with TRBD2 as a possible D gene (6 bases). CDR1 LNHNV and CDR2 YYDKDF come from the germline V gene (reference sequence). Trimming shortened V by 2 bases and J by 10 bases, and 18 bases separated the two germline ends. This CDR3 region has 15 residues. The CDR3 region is CATSRMGGGDGEQFF. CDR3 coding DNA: TGTGCCACCAGCAGAATGGGAGGCGGGGATGGGGAGCAGTTCTTC.

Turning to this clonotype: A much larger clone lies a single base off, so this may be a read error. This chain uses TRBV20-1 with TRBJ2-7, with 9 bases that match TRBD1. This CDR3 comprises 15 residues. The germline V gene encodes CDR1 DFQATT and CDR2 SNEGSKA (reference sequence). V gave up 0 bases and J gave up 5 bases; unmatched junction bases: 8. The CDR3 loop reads CSARDPGTGMHEQYF. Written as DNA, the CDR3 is TGCAGTGCTAGAGATCCCGGGACAGGGATGCACGAGCAGTACTTC.

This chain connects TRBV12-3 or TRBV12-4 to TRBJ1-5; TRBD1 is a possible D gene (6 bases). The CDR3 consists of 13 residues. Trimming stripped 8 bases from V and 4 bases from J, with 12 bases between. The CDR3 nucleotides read TGTGCCAGCGCACGGGGGCCGAATCAGCCCCAGCATTTT. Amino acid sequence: CASARGPNQPQHF.

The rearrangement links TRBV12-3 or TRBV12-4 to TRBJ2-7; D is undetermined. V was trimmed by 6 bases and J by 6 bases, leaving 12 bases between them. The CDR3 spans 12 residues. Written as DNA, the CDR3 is TGTGCCAGCAGGGCCCGTCCCCTCGAGCAGTACTTC. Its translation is CASRARPLEQYF.

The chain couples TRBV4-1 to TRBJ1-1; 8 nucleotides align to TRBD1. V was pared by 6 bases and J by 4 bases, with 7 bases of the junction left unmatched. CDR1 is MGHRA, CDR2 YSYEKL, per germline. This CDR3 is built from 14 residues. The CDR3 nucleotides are TGCGCCAGCAGGGGTATGGGGACAGGCACTGAAGCTTTCTTT. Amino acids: CASRGMGTGTEAFF.

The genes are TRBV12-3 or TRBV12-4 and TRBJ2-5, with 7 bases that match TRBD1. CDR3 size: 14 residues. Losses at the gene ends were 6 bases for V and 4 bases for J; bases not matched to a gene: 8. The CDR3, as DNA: TGTGCCAGCAGACACAGGGGAGTCGGAGAGACCCAGTACTTC. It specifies CASRHRGVGETQYF.

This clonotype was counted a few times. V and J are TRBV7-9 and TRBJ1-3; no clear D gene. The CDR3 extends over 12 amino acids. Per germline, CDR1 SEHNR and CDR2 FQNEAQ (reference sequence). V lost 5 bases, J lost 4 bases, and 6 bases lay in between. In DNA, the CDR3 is TGTGCCAGCAGCAGAAGCGGAAACACCATATATTTT. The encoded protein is CASSRSGNTIYF. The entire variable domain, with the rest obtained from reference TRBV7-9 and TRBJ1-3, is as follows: DTGVSQNPRHKITKRGQNVTFRCDPISEHNRLYWYRQTLGQGPEFLTYFQNEAQLEKSRLLSDRFSAERPKGSFSTLEIQRTEQGDSAMYLCASSRSGNTIYFGEGSWLTVV.

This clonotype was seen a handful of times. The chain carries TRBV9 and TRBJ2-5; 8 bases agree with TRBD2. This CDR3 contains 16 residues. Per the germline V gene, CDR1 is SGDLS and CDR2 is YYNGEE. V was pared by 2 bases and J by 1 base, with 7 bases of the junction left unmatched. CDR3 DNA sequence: TGTGCCAGCAGCGTGAAGGAGACTAGCGCCCAAGAGACCCAGTACTTC. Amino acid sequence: CASSVKETSAQETQYF.

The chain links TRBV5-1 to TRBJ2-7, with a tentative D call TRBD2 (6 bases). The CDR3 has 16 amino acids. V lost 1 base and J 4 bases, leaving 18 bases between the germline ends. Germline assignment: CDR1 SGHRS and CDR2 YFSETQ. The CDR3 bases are TGCGCCAGCAGCTTGAGTCTAGCCACTCGGGGGTACGAGCAGTACTTC. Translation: CASSLSLATRGYEQYF.

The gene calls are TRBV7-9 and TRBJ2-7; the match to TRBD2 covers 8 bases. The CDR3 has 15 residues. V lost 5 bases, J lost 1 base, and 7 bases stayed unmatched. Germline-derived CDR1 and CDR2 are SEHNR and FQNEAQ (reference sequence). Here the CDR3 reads CASSQPGTRSYEQYF. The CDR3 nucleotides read TGTGCCAGCAGCCAACCCGGGACTAGGTCCTACGAGCAGTACTTC.

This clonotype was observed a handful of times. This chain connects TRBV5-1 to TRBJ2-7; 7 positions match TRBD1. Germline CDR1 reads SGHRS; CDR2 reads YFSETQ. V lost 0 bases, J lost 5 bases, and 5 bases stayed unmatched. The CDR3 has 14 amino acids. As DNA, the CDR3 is TGCGCCAGCAGCTTGGCCTGGACAGGTGACGAGCAGTACTTC. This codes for CASSLAWTGDEQYF.

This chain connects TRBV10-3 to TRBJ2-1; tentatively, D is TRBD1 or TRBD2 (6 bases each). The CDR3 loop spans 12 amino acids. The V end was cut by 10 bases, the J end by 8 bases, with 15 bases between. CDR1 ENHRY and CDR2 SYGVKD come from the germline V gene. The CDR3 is CATRGAQDEQFF. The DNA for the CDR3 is TGTGCCACAAGGGGGGCTCAGGATGAGCAGTTCTTC.

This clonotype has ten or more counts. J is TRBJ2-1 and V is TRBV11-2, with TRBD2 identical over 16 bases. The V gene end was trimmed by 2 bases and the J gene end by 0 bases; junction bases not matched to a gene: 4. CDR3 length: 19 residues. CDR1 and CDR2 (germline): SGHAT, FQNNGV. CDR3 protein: CASSLQGLAGGSSYNEQFF. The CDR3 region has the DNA TGTGCCAGCAGCTTACAGGGACTAGCGGGAGGGAGCTCCTACAATGAGCAGTTCTTC. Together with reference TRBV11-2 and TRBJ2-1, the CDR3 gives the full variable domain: EAGVAQSPRYKIIEKRQSVAFWCNPISGHATLYWYQQILGQGPKLLIQFQNNGVVDDSQLPKDRFSAERLKGVDSTLKIQPAKLEDSAVYLCASSLQGLAGGSSYNEQFFGPGTRLTVL.

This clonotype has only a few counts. The CDR3: CASSALQGALTEAFF. The CDR3 nucleotides are TGTGCCAGCAGCGCCTTACAGGGGGCCCTCACTGAAGCTTTCTTT. The chain combines TRBV11-2 with TRBJ1-1; 9 positions agree with TRBD1. The germline V gene has CDR1 SGHAT and CDR2 FQNNGV. The junction had 8 bases not matched to a gene; V was cut back by 5 bases and J by 4 bases. This CDR3 comprises 15 residues.

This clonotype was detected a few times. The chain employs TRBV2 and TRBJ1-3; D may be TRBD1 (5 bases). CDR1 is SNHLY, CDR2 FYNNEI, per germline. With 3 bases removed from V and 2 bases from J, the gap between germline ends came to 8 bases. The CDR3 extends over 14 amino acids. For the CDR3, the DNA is TGTGCCAGCAGTGATGAAGGGGCTGGAAACACCATATATTTT. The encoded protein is CASSDEGAGNTIYF.

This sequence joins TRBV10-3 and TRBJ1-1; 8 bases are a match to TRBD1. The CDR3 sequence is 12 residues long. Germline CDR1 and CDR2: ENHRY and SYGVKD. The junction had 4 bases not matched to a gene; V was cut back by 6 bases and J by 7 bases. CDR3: CAISTQGGEAFF. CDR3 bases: TGTGCCATCAGCACACAGGGGGGTGAAGCTTTCTTT.

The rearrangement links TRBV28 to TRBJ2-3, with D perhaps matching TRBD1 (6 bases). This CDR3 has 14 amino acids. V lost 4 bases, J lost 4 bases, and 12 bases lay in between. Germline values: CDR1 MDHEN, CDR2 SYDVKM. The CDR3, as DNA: TGTGCCAGCAGTTATCGGACAGATTCAGATACGCAGTATTTT. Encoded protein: CASSYRTDSDTQYF.

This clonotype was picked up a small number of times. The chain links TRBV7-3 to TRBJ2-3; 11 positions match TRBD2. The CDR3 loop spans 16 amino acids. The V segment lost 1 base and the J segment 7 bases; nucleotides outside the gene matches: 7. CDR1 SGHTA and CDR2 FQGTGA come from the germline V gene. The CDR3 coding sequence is TGTGCCAGCAGCTTAAGTTCGACTAGCGGGACGAATACGCAGTATTTT. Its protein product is CASSLSSTSGTNTQYF. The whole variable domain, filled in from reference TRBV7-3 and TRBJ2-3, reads GAGVSQTPSNKVTEKGKYVELRCDPISGHTALYWYRQSLGQGPEFLIYFQGTGAADDSGLPNDRFFAVRPEGSVSTLKIQRTERGDSAVYLCASSLSSTSGTNTQYFGPGTRLTVL.

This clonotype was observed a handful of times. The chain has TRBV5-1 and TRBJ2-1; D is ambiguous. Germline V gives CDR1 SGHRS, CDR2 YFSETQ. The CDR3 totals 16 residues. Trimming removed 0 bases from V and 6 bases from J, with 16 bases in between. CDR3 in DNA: TGCGCCAGCAGCTTGGGGTCGGCCCAGACGACCAATGAGCAGTTCTTC. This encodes CASSLGSAQTTNEQFF.

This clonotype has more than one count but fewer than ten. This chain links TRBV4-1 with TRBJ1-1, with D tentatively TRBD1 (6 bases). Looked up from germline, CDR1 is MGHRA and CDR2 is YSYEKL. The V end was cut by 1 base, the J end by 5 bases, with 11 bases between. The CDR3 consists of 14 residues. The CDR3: CASSQARGVTEAFF. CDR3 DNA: TGCGCCAGCAGCCAAGCCAGGGGAGTTACTGAAGCTTTCTTT.

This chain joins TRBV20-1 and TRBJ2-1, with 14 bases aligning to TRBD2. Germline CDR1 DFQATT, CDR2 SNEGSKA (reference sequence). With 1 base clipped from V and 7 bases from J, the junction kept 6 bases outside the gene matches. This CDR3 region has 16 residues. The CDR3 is CSARGSGLAGVNEQFF. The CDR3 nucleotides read TGCAGTGCTAGAGGTTCGGGACTAGCGGGAGTAAATGAGCAGTTCTTC.

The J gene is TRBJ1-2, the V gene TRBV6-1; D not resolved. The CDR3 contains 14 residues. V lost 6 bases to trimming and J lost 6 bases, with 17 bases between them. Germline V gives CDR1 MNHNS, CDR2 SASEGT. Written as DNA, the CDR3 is TGTGCCAGCAGCCTATTAGGTGATACTCATGGCTACACCTTC. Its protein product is CASSLLGDTHGYTF.

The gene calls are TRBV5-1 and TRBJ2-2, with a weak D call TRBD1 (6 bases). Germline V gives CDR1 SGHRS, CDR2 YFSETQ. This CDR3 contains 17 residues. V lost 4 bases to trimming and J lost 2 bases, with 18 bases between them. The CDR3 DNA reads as TGCGCCAGCAGCCCCCTTGTGAAGGGGACAAACACCGGGGAGCTGTTTTTT. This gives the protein CASSPLVKGTNTGELFF.

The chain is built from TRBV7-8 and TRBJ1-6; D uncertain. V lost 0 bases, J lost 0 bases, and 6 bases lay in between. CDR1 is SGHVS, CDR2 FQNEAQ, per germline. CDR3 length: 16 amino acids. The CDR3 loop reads CASSLASSSYNSPLHF. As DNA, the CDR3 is TGTGCCAGCAGCTTAGCCTCTAGCTCCTATAATTCACCCCTCCACTTT.

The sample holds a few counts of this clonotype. This chain's CDR3 is CASSLRRFLGLERYEQYV. The DNA for the CDR3 is TGTGCCAGCAGTTTACGGCGTTTTCTAGGACTAGAGCGCTACGAGCAGTACGTC. The rearrangement links TRBV28 to TRBJ2-7; 7 bases fit TRBD2. Germline V gives CDR1 MDHEN, CDR2 SYDVKM. The CDR3 length is 18 residues. V lost 2 bases, J lost 3 bases, and 16 bases stayed unmatched.

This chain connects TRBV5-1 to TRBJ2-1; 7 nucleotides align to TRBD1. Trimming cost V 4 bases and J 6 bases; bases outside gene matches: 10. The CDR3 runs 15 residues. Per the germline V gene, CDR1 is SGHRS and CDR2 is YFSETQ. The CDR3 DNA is TGCGCCAGCAGCGTAGAGACAGGGTCTGGCAATGAGCAGTTCTTC. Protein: CASSVETGSGNEQFF.